The entry below describes one T cell receptor beta chain. This entry belongs to a study of shared T cell receptors in the human thymus. Trimming removed 7 bases from V and 3 bases from J; junction bases left unmatched: 18. The CDR3 covers 19 residues. CDR1 is SGHVS and CDR2 is FNYEAQ in the germline V gene. Profiled with immunoSEQ multiplex PCR; TCRdb holds only in-frame clones, not every one. Here the sample spans some 720,000 clones, roughly 88% being singletons. The same sample was also studied in work on human thymus T cells. From that study: Thymic tissue was derived from resections collected during corrective heart surgery. What appeared biased in thymic and blood repertoires was the usage of V and J genes. In unrelated individuals, thymic repertoires overlapped highly, according to related research.

This TCR derives from a boy under two years old with a congenital heart defect. The V and J genes are TRBV7-6 and TRBJ2-2; 9 nucleotides agree with TRBD2. Source material: thymocytes. The CDR3 reads CASTHRGGRAELYTGELFF. DNA of the CDR3: TGTGCCAGCACCCATCGGGGCGGGAGGGCGGAATTGTACACCGGGGAGCTGTTTTTT.